At least ten counts were recorded for the clone carrying this T cell receptor (beta chain). Antigen specificity is unknown. This CDR3 spans 13 amino acids. Germline assignment: CDR1 MNHEY and CDR2 SVGEGT. With V trimmed by 6 bases and J by 4 bases, 5 bases remained unmatched. TCRdb itself ran the 5' RACE reads through MiXCR, one entry per CDR3 protein. The sample has about 210,000 distinct CDR3 sequences, 7.5% to 9.5% seen once. This record belongs to a study of CD8 T cells in ankylosing spondylitis. General study points: Disease-linked clones reportedly showed significant enrichment in matched ankylosing spondylitis synovial fluid. A number of the motif variants had already been described in reactive arthritis synovial fluid and blood.

The chain combines TRBV6-2 or TRBV6-3 with TRBJ1-2; 7 nucleotides line up with TRBD1. This clonotype was sampled from a female donor with ankylosing spondylitis or in good health (not recorded which). Sequenced: blood, either unsorted or a sorted T cell fraction (not recorded which). The chain's CDR3 is CASRGTVRYGYTF. For the CDR3, the DNA is TGTGCCAGCAGAGGGACAGTGCGCTATGGCTACACCTTC.